This T cell receptor beta chain was recovered during a study of shared clonotypes between healthy human individuals. The germline gives CDR1 SGHAT, CDR2 FQNNGV. Trimming took 5 bases from V and 4 from J; bases not matched to a gene: 4. The CDR3 covers 15 residues. Sequenced by immunoSEQ multiplex PCR; TCRdb stores in-frame clones only, minus some. In the table there are a few million clones, just over 90% of which are singletons. J is TRBJ2-2 and V is TRBV11-2, with TRBD1 matching over 10 bases. The sequence was obtained from a young man in good health. Some clones in this sample may be carry-over from other donors' samples. Sequenced input: naive CD4+ T cells from PBMCs. Subset denoted: CD45RA+ positively selected. The CDR3 DNA follows: TGTGCCAGCAGCATGAGACAGGGGGCCACCGGGGAGCTGTTTTTT. This translates into CASSMRQGATGELFF.